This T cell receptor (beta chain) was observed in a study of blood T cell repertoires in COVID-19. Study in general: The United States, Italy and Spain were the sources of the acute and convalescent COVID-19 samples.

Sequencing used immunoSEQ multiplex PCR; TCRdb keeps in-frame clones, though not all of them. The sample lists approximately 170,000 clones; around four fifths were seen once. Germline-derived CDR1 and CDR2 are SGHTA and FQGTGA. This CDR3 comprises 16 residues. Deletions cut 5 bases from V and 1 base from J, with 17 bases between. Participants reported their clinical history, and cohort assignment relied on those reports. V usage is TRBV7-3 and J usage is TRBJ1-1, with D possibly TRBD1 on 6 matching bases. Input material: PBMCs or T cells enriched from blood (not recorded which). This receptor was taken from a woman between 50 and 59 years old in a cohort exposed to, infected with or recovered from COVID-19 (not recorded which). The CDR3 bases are TGTGCCAGCAGCCCACAGGGTGGAGTAAGGAACACTGAAGCTTTCTTT. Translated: CASSPQGGVRNTEAFF.